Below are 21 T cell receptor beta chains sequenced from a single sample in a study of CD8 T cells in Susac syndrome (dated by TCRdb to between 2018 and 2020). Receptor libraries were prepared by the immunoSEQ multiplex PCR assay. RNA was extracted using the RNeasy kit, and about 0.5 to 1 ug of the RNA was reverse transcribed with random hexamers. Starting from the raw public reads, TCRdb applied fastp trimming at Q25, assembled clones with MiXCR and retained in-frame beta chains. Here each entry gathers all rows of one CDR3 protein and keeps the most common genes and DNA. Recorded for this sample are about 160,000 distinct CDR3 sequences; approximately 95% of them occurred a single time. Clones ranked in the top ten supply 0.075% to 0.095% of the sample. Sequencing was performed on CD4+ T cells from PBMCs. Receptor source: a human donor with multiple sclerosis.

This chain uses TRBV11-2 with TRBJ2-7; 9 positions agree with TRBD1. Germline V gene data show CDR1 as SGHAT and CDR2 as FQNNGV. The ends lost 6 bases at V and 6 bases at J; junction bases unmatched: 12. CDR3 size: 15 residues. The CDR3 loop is CASRRPGQGRSEQYF. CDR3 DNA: TGTGCCAGCAGGAGACCGGGACAGGGTCGGAGCGAGCAGTACTTC.

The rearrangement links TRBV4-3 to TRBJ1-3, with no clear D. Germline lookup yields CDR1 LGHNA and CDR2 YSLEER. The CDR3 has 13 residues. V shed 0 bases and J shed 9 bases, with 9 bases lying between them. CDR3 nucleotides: TGCGCCAGCAGCCAAGATAGCATAGCCACCATATATTTT. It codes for CASSQDSIATIYF.

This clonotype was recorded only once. CDR3 in DNA: TGTGCCTGGAGTGTACGGGACGGTTCACCCCTCCACTTT. This encodes CAWSVRDGSPLHF. V is TRBV30 and J is TRBJ1-6, with D possibly TRBD1 on 5 matching bases. V was cut by 0 bases and J by 9 bases, with 9 bases left in between. Germline CDR1 GTSNPN, CDR2 SVGIG (reference sequence). The CDR3 runs to 13 residues. Based on the CDR3 plus reference TRBV30 and TRBJ1-6, the full variable domain is SQTIHQWPATLVQPVGSPLSLECTVEGTSNPNLYWYRQAAGRGLQLLFYSVGIGQISSEVPQNLSASRPQDRQFILSSKKLLLSDSGFYLCAWSVRDGSPLHFGNGTRLTVT.

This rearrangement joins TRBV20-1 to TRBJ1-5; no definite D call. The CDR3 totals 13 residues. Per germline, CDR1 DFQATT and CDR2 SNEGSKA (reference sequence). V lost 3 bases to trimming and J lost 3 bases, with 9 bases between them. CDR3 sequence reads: CSASQGSNQPQHF. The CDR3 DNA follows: TGCAGTGCTAGCCAAGGATCCAATCAGCCCCAGCATTTT.

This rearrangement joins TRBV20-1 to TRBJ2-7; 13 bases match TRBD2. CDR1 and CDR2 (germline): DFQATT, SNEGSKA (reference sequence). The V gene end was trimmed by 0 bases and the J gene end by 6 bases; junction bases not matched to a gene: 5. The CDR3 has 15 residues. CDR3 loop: CSARDMGLAGSEQYF. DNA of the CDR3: TGCAGTGCTAGAGATATGGGACTAGCGGGAAGCGAGCAGTACTTC.

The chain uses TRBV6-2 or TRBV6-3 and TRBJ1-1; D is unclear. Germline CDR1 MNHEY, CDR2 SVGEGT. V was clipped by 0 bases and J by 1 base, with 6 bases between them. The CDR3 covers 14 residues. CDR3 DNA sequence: TGTGCCAGCAGTTACTCGGGCGGGAACACTGAAGCTTTCTTT. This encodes CASSYSGGNTEAFF.

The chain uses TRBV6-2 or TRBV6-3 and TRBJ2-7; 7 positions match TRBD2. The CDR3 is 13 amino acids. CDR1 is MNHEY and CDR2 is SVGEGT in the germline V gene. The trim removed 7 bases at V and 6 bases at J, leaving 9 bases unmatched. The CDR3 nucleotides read TGTGCCAGCACTCGGGCGGGAGTGGGCGAGCAGTACTTC. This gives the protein CASTRAGVGEQYF.

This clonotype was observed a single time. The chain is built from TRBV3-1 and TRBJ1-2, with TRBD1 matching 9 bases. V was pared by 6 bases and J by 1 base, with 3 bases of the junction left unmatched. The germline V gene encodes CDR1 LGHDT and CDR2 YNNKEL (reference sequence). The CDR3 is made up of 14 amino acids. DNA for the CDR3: TGTGCCAGCAGAGGGACAGGGAATAACTATGGCTACACCTTC. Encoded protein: CASRGTGNNYGYTF.

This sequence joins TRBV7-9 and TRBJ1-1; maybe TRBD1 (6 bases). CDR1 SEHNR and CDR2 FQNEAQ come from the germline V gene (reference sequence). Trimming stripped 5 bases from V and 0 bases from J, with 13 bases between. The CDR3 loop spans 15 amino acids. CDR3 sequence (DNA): TGTGCCAGCAGCCACCAACAGGGTATGAACACTGAAGCTTTCTTT. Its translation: CASSHQQGMNTEAFF.

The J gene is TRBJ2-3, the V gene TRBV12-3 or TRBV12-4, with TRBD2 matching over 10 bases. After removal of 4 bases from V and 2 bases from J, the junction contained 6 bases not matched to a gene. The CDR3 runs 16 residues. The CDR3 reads CASSSPGTSATDTQYF. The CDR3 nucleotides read TGTGCCAGCAGTTCGCCCGGGACTAGCGCCACAGATACGCAGTATTTT.

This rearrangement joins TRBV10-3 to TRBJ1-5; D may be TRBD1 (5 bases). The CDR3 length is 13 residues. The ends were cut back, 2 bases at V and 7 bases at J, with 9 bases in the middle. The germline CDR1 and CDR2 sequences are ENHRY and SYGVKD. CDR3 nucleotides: TGTGCCATCAGTGAGCACGGGGACCAGCCCCAGCATTTT. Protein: CAISEHGDQPQHF.

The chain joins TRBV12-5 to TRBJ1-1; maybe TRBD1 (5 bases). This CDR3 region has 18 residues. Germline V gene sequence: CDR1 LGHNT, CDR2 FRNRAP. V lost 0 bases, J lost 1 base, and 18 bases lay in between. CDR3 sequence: CASGLVLSREGRNTEAFF. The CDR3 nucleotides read TGTGCTAGTGGTTTGGTACTCTCCAGGGAGGGGAGGAACACTGAAGCTTTCTTT.

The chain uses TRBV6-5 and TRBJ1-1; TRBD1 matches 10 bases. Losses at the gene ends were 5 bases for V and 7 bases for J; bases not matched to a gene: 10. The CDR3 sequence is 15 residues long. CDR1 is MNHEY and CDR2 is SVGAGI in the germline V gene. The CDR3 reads CASSLRDRGSFEAFF. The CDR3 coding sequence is TGTGCCAGCAGTCTCCGGGACAGGGGCTCCTTTGAAGCTTTCTTT.

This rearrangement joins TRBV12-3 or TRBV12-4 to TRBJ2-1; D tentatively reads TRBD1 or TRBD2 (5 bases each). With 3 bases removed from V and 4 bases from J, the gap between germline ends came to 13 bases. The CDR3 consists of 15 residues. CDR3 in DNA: TGTGCCAGCAGTTTTGAGGGGCCTGCGTACAATGAGCAGTTCTTC. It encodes CASSFEGPAYNEQFF.

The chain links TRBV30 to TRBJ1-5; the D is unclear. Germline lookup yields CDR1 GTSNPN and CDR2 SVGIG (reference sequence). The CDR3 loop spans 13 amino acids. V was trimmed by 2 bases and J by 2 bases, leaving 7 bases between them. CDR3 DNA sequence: TGTGCCTGGAGTACGAGGGGCAATCAGCCCCAGCATTTT. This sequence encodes CAWSTRGNQPQHF.

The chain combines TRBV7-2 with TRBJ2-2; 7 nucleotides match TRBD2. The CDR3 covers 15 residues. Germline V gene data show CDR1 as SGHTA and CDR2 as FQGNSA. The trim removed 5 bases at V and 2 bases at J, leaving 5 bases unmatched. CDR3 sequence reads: CASSRAGANTGELFF. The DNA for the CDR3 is TGTGCCAGCAGCCGTGCGGGAGCCAACACCGGGGAGCTGTTTTTT.

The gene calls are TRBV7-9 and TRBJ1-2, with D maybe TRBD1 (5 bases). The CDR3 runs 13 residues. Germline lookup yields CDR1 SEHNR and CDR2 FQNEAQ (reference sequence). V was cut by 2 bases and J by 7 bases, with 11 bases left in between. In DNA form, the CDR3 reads TGTGCCAGCAGCTTATTGGCGGGGGGTGGCTACACCTTC. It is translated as CASSLLAGGGYTF.

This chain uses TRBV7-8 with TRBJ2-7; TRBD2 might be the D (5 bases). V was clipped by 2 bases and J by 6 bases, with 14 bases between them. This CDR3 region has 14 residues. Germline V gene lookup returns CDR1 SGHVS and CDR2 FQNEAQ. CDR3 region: CASSLSGPRGEQYF. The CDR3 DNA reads TGTGCCAGCAGCTTATCTGGGCCCCGGGGCGAGCAGTACTTC.

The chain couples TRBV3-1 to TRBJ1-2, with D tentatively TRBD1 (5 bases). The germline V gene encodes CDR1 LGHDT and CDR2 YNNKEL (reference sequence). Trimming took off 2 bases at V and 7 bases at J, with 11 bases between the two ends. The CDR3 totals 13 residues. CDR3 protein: CASSQSQGGGYTF. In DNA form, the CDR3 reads TGTGCCAGCAGCCAAAGTCAGGGAGGTGGCTACACCTTC.

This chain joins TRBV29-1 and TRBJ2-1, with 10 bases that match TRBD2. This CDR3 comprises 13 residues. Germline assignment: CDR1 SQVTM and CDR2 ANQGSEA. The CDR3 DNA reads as TGCGCCCTAGCGGGAGAGCTCTACAATGAGCAGTTCTTC. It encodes CALAGELYNEQFF.

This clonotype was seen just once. This CDR3 reads CSAFFLTSGRARDTQYF. For the CDR3, the DNA is TGCAGTGCTTTCTTCCTAACTAGCGGGAGGGCCCGCGATACGCAGTATTTT. V and J are TRBV20-1 and TRBJ2-3; 13 nucleotides line up with TRBD2. Per the germline V gene, CDR1 is DFQATT and CDR2 is SNEGSKA (reference sequence). The CDR3 is made up of 17 amino acids. Germline trimming cut 5 bases from V and 6 bases from J; bases unmatched to any gene: 14.